The clone carrying this TCR beta chain was counted a few times. Its specificity is not known. Germline CDR1 MNHNY, CDR2 SVGAGI (reference sequence). The V gene lost 7 bases and the J gene lost 0 bases, with 10 bases spanning the gap. This CDR3 region has 13 residues. The entry originates in a study of CD8 T cells in ankylosing spondylitis. Study findings and constraints: Matched ankylosing spondylitis synovial fluid reportedly showed significant enrichment of disease-linked clones. Seemingly distinctive of ankylosing spondylitis blood was a TCR beta motif formed by eight highly homologous variants. Disease-linked clones displayed a CD8+ phenotype and appeared relatively rarely in peripheral blood.

Quantitative 5'-RACE with molecular barcodes generated TCR beta libraries. TCRdb passed the 5' RACE reads through MiXCR, listing each CDR3 protein once. This sample has about 700,000 distinct CDR3 sequences, with around a fifth found just once. This sequence joins TRBV6-6 and TRBJ2-7, with D maybe TRBD1 (5 bases). This TCR derives from a male donor with ankylosing spondylitis. Sequences were obtained from blood, either unsorted or a sorted T cell fraction (not recorded which). CDR3 in amino acids: CASTLTASYEQYF. The CDR3 bases are TGTGCCAGCACCCTGACAGCCTCCTACGAGCAGTACTTC.